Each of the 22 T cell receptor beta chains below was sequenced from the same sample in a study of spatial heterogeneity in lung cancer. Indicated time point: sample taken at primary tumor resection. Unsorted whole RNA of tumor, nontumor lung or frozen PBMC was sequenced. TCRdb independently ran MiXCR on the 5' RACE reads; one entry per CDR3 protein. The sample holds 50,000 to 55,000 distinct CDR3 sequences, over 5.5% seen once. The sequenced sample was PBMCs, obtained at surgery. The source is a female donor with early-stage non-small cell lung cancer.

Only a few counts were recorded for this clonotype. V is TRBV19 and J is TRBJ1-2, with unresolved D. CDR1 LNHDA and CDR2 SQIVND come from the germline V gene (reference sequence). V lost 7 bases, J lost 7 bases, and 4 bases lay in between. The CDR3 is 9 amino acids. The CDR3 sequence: CASKVGYTF. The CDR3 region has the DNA TGTGCCAGTAAAGTTGGCTACACCTTC.

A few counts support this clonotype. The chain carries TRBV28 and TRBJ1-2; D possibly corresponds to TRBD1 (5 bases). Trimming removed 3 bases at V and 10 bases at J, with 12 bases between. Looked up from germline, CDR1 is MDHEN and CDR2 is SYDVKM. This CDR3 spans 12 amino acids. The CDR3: CASSFATVDYTF. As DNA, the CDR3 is TGTGCCAGCAGTTTCGCGACAGTTGACTACACCTTC.

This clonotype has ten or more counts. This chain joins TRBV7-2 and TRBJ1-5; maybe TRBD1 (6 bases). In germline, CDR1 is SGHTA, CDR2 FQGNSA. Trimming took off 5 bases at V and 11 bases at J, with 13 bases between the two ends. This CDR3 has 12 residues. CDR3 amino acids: CASSLGGQTQHF. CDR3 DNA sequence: TGTGCCAGCAGCCTGGGCGGACAGACCCAGCATTTT. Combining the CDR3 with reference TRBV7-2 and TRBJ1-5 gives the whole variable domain GAGVSQSPSNKVTEKGKDVELRCDPISGHTALYWYRQSLGQGLEFLIYFQGNSAPDKSGLPSDRFSAERTGGSVSTLTIQRTQQEDSAVYLCASSLGGQTQHFGDGTRLSIL.

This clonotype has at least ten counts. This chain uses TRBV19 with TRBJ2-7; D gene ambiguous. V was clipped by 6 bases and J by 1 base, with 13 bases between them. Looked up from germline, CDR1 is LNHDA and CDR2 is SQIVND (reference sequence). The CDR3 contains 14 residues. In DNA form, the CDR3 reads TGTGCCAGTAGAGCCCAGACAACATCCTACGAGCAGTACTTC. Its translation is CASRAQTTSYEQYF.

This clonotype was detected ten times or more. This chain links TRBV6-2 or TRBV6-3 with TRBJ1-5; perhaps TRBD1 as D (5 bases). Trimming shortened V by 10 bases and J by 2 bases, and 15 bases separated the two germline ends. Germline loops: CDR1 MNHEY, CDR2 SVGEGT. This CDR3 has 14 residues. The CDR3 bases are TGTGCCACCTTTGCAGGGATTCGCAATCAGCCCCAGCATTTT. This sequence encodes CATFAGIRNQPQHF.

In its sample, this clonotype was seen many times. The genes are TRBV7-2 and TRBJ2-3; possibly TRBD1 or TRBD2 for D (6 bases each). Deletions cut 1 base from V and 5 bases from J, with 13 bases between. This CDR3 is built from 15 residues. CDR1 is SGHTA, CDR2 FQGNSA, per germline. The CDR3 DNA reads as TGTGCCAGCAGCTTAGGAGGGGGGACCAGAGATACGCAGTATTTT. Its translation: CASSLGGGTRDTQYF.

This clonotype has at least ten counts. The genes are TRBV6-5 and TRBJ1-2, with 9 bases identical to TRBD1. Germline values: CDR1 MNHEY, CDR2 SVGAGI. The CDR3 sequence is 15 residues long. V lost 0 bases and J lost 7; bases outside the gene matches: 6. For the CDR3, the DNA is TGTGCCAGCAGTTACTCAAACAGGGGGCACAGTGGCTACACCTTC. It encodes CASSYSNRGHSGYTF.

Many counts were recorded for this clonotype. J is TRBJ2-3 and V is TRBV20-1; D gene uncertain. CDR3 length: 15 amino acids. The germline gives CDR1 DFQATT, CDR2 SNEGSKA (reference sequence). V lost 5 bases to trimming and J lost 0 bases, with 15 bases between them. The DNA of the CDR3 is TGCAGTGCTTCGATAGGTGTTCTTAGCACAGATACGCAGTATTTT. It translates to CSASIGVLSTDTQYF.

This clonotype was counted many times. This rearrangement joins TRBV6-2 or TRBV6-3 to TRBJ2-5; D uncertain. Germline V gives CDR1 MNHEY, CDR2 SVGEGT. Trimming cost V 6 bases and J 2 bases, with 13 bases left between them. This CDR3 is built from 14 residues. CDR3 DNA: TGTGCCAGCAGCAAAATTGCGAGACAAGAGACCCAGTACTTC. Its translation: CASSKIARQETQYF.

The DNA for the CDR3 is TGTGCCAGCAGATCTACTAGAAAGGGCAATGAGCAGTTCTTC. Translating it yields CASRSTRKGNEQFF. V usage is TRBV2 and J usage is TRBJ2-1; D might be TRBD2 (5 bases). The CDR3 sequence is 14 residues long. Deletions cut 6 bases from V and 6 bases from J, with 15 bases between. Germline V lookup: CDR1 SNHLY, CDR2 FYNNEI.

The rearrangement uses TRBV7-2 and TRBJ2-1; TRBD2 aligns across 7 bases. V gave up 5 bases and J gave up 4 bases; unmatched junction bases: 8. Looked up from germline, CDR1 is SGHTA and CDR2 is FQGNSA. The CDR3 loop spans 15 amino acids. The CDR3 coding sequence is TGTGCCAGCAGCATTGGCCAGCGGGGTTACAATGAGCAGTTCTTC. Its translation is CASSIGQRGYNEQFF.

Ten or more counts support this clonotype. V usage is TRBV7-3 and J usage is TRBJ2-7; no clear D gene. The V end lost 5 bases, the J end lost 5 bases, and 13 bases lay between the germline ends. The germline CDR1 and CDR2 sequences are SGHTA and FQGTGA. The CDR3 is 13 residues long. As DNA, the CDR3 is TGTGCCAGCAGCCCTCCCCGGAGCGACGAGCAGTACTTC. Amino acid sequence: CASSPPRSDEQYF.

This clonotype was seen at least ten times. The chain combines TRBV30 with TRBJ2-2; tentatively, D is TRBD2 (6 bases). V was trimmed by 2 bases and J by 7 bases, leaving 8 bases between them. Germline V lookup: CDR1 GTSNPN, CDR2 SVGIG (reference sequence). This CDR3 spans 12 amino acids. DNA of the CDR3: TGTGCCTGGAGTCGGGGAGGCGGGGAGCTGTTTTTT. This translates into CAWSRGGGELFF.

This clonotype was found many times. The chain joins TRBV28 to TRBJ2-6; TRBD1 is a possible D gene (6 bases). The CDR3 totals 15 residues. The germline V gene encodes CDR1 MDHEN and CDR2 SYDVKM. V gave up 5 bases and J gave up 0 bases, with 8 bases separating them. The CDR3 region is CASSPGVSGANVLTF. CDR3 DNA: TGTGCCAGCAGTCCAGGGGTCTCTGGGGCCAACGTCCTGACTTTC.

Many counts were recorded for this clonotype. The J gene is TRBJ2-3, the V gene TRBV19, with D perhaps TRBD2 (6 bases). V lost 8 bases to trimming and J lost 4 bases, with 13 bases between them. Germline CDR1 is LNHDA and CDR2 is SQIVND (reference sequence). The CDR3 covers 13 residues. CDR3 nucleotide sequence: TGTGCCAGTTCCGGGACTCGAGCAGATACGCAGTATTTT. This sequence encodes CASSGTRADTQYF.

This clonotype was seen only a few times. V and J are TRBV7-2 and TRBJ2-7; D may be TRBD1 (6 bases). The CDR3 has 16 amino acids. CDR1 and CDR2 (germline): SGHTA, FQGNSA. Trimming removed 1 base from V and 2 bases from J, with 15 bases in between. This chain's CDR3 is CASSLESGQGTYEQYF. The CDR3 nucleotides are TGTGCCAGCAGCTTAGAATCTGGGCAGGGGACCTACGAGCAGTACTTC.

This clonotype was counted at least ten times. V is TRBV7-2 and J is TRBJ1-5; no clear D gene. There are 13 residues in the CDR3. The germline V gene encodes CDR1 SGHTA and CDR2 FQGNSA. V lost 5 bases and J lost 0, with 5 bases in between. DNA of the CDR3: TGTGCCAGCAGCATAAGTAGCAATCAGCCCCAGCATTTT. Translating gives CASSISSNQPQHF.

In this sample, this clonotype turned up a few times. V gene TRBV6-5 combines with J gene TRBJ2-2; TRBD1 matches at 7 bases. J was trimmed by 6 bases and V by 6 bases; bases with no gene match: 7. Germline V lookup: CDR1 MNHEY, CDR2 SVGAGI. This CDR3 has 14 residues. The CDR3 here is CASRRQGEAGELFF. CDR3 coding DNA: TGTGCCAGCAGGCGACAGGGAGAGGCCGGGGAGCTGTTTTTT.

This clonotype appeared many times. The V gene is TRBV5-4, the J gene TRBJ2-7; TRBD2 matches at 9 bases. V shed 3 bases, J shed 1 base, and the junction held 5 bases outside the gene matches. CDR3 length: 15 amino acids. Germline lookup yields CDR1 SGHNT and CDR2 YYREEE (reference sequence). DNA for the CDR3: TGTGCCAGCAGCTGGCGGGGGGGCCTTTCCTACGAGCAGTACTTC. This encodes CASSWRGGLSYEQYF. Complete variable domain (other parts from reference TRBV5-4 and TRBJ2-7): ETGVTQSPTHLIKTRGQQVTLRCSSQSGHNTVSWYQQALGQGPQFIFQYYREEENGRGNFPPRFSGLQFPNYSSELNVNALELDDSALYLCASSWRGGLSYEQYFGPGTRLTVT.

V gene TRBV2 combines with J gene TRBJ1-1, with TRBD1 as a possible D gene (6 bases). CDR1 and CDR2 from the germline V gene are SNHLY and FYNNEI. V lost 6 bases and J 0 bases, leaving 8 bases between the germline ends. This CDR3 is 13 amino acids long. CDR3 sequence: CASRGQMNTEAFF. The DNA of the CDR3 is TGTGCCAGCAGAGGACAGATGAACACTGAAGCTTTCTTT.

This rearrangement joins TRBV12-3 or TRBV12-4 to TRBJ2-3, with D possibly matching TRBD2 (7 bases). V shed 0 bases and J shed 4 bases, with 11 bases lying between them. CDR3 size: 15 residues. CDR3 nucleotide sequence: TGTGCCAGCAGTTTAGCGGGGGGGCCCCCAGATACGCAGTATTTT. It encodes CASSLAGGPPDTQYF.

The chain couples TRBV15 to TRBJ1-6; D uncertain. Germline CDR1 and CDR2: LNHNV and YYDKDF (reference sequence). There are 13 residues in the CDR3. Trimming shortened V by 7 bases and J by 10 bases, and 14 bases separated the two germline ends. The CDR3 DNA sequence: TGTGCCACCACCCCGGATGATGGATCACCCCTCCACTTT. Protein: CATTPDDGSPLHF.